The 28 T cell receptor beta chains listed next were all sequenced from one sample in a study of blood T cell repertoires in COVID-19 (dated by TCRdb to the early 2020s). Libraries were made using the immunoSEQ multiplex PCR assay. Sourced from immuneACCESS, this table was stored by TCRdb with only in-frame sequences that have V and J called. A share of the clones is absent; for the studies checked, an unresolved V gene accounts for under half, and the remainder has no known explanation. Present in this sample are 200,000 or so clones, roughly three quarters of which were seen just once. Roughly 17% of the sample goes to the ten largest clones. Sequenced sample: peripheral blood. The source of these receptors is a man aged 60-69 years with active or convalescent COVID-19.

The rearrangement uses TRBV27 and TRBJ2-7; 11 bases align to TRBD2. Unmatched junction bases numbered 7, after V lost 4 bases and J lost 5 bases. Germline CDR1 is MNHEY and CDR2 is SMNVEV (reference sequence). The CDR3 has 15 residues. CDR3 in amino acids: CASSSRRLAGHEQYF. CDR3 DNA sequence: TGTGCCAGCAGTTCCCGCAGACTAGCGGGACACGAGCAGTACTTC.

The chain employs TRBV19 and TRBJ2-1; a weak D match, TRBD1 (5 bases). The CDR3 loop spans 14 amino acids. Trimming took off 4 bases at V and 4 bases at J, with 11 bases between the two ends. Per germline, CDR1 LNHDA and CDR2 SQIVND (reference sequence). For the CDR3, the DNA is TGTGCCAGTAGTAAGCCCAAGGGGTACAATGAGCAGTTCTTC. Translated: CASSKPKGYNEQFF.

The chain joins TRBV30 to TRBJ2-6, with D uncertain. The CDR3 is 13 amino acids. CDR1 and CDR2 from the germline V gene are GTSNPN and SVGIG (reference sequence). V was clipped by 3 bases and J by 2 bases, with 5 bases between them. The CDR3 DNA is TGTGCCTGGAGCGCGGCTGGGGCCAACGTCCTGACTTTC. Its protein is CAWSAAGANVLTF.

CDR3 coding DNA: TGTGCCAGCAGTTTACAGGGGGCCACTGAAGCTTTCTTT. Amino acid sequence: CASSLQGATEAFF. The chain carries TRBV12-3 or TRBV12-4 and TRBJ1-1; TRBD1 matches 8 bases. This CDR3 is built from 13 residues. With V trimmed by 2 bases and J by 4 bases, 0 bases remained unmatched.

The chain combines TRBV6-1 with TRBJ1-2; 9 nucleotides line up with TRBD1. V gave up 3 bases and J gave up 8 bases; unmatched junction bases: 7. CDR1 is MNHNS, CDR2 SASEGT, per germline. The CDR3 loop spans 14 amino acids. In DNA, the CDR3 is TGTGCCAGCAGTGACCAAGTCGACAGGGGGGGCTACACCTTC. As protein: CASSDQVDRGGYTF.

The gene calls are TRBV6-1 and TRBJ2-3; weak D call: TRBD2 (5 bases). CDR1 and CDR2 from the germline V gene are MNHNS and SASEGT. CDR3 length: 16 residues. V lost 4 bases to trimming and J lost 0 bases, with 14 bases between them. The CDR3 DNA follows: TGTGCCAGCAGTGGGAGGACTGGCCCTAGCACAGATACGCAGTATTTT. Its translation is CASSGRTGPSTDTQYF.

The chain couples TRBV28 to TRBJ1-1; D is perhaps TRBD1 (5 bases). The germline CDR1 and CDR2 sequences are MDHEN and SYDVKM. CDR3 length equals 15 residues. V gave up 6 bases and J gave up 1 base, with 15 bases separating them. The CDR3 sequence is CASSRRGTTNTEAFF. CDR3 in DNA: TGTGCCAGCAGCCGGAGGGGTACTACGAACACTGAAGCTTTCTTT.

The table lists this clone with a few counts. DNA for the CDR3: TGCAGCGTTGATGAAGGGGCTCGGTCGGTGCAGTACTTC. It yields the protein CSVDEGARSVQYF. The V and J genes are TRBV29-1 and TRBJ2-7; D is possibly TRBD1 (5 bases). Germline V gene data show CDR1 as SQVTM and CDR2 as ANQGSEA. Trimming removed 3 bases at V and 9 bases at J, with 18 bases between. The CDR3 has 13 amino acids.

The chain uses TRBV10-3 and TRBJ1-1, with D possibly being TRBD1 (5 bases). The CDR3 consists of 14 residues. Germline V gene data show CDR1 as ENHRY and CDR2 as SYGVKD. The V end lost 4 bases, the J end lost 1 base, and 10 bases lay between the germline ends. The CDR3 nucleotides are TGTGCCATCAGTGGGTCCAGGGAGAACACTGAAGCTTTCTTT. It encodes CAISGSRENTEAFF.

The chain recombines TRBV3-1 (or the pseudogene TRBV3-2) with TRBJ2-7; tentatively, D is TRBD2 (5 bases). This CDR3 comprises 13 residues. Trimming left V 4 bases short and J 2 bases short, with 9 bases between. CDR1 and CDR2 from the germline V gene are LGHDT and YNNKEL (reference sequence). CDR3 residues: CASSLTSTYEQYF. The CDR3 DNA is TGTGCCAGCAGCCTAACTAGTACCTACGAGCAGTACTTC.

J is TRBJ2-2 and V is TRBV24-1; TRBD1 matches 7 bases. V lost 5 bases, J lost 1 base, and 3 bases stayed unmatched. The germline gives CDR1 KGHDR, CDR2 SFDVKD. The CDR3 extends over 15 amino acids. The CDR3 region has the DNA TGTGCCACCAGTGGAAGACAGGGGAACACCGGGGAGCTGTTTTTT. It encodes CATSGRQGNTGELFF.

V usage is TRBV6-4 and J usage is TRBJ2-1; D possibly corresponds to TRBD2 (5 bases). The CDR3 consists of 14 residues. Trimming stripped 6 bases from V and 7 bases from J, with 16 bases between. CDR1 is MRHNA, CDR2 SNTAGT, per germline. The CDR3 loop is CASSPGGFGNEQFF. The CDR3 bases are TGTGCCAGCAGCCCCGGCGGGTTCGGGAATGAGCAGTTCTTC.

Remarks on this clone: The germline gene is not matched at one end of the junction; a read error may be the cause. The gene calls are TRBV28 and TRBJ2-7, with 7 bases lining up with TRBD2. The V gene's germline CDR1 is MDHEN and CDR2 SYDVKM. CDR3 size: 14 residues. The DNA for the CDR3 is TGTGCCAGCAGTTTAGGTCTAGCGGCCTACGTGCAGTACTTC. It specifies CASSLGLAAYVQYF.

DNA for the CDR3: TGTGCCAGTAGTCCGAGGGCCAAAAACACTGAAGCTTTCTTT. Amino acids: CASSPRAKNTEAFF. The chain is built from TRBV19 and TRBJ1-1; D not certain. The CDR3 sequence is 14 residues long. V lost 5 bases to trimming and J lost 2 bases, with 12 bases between them. The germline V gene has CDR1 LNHDA and CDR2 SQIVND (reference sequence).

Note on this clone: The identical CDR3 is also encoded by other nucleotide sequences in the sample. The chain joins TRBV19 to TRBJ1-1, with D tentatively TRBD1 (5 bases). V was cut by 0 bases and J by 5 bases, with 7 bases left in between. This CDR3 is 13 amino acids long. Germline CDR1 and CDR2: LNHDA and SQIVND (reference sequence). The CDR3 reads CASSIDRVTEAFF. The CDR3 nucleotides read TGTGCCAGTAGTATAGACAGGGTGACTGAAGCTTTCTTT. The complete variable domain, with remaining parts taken from reference TRBV19 and TRBJ1-1, reads DGGITQSPKYLFRKEGQNVTLSCEQNLNHDAMYWYRQDPGQGLRLIYYSQIVNDFQKGDIAEGYSVSREKKESFPLTVTSAQKNPTAFYLCASSIDRVTEAFFGQGTRLTVV.

This chain joins TRBV5-1 and TRBJ2-7; 8 positions match TRBD2. This CDR3 contains 13 residues. Germline-derived CDR1 and CDR2 are SGHRS and YFSETQ. The trim removed 6 bases at V and 3 bases at J, leaving 5 bases unmatched. The CDR3 DNA follows: TGCGCCAGCAACTCGGGGACTAGCTACGAGCAGTACTTC. Amino acids: CASNSGTSYEQYF.

Here the CDR3 DNA reads TGTGCCAGCAGTGAAGCGGGCAGGGGCTACACCTTC. This sequence encodes CASSEAGRGYTF. This sequence joins TRBV2 and TRBJ1-2; D remains unclear. Germline CDR1 and CDR2: SNHLY and FYNNEI. This CDR3 comprises 12 residues. V was cut by 0 bases and J by 8 bases, with 7 bases left in between. The full variable domain, its missing parts supplied by reference TRBV2 and TRBJ1-2, is EPEVTQTPSHQVTQMGQEVILRCVPISNHLYFYWYRQILGQKVEFLVSFYNNEISEKSEIFDDQFSVERPDGSNFTLKIRSTKLEDSAMYFCASSEAGRGYTFGSGTRLTVV.

The chain recombines TRBV20-1 with TRBJ2-7; D is possibly TRBD2 (6 bases). The length of the CDR3 is 13 residues. CDR1 is DFQATT and CDR2 is SNEGSKA in the germline V gene (reference sequence). V was shortened by 3 bases and J by 4 bases, with 13 bases between the two germline ends. This CDR3 is CSASSGLLYEQYF. In nucleotides, the CDR3 is TGCAGTGCTAGTTCGGGACTGCTGTACGAGCAGTACTTC.

This chain connects TRBV4-1 to TRBJ1-5, with a weak D call TRBD1 (6 bases). The CDR3 is made up of 18 amino acids. The V gene lost 0 bases and the J gene lost 0 bases, with 15 bases spanning the gap. CDR1 is MGHRA, CDR2 YSYEKL, per germline. In DNA form, the CDR3 reads TGCGCCAGCAGCCAAGATGGCCCCGACAGGTATAGCAATCAGCCCCAGCATTTT. It codes for CASSQDGPDRYSNQPQHF.

This sequence joins TRBV7-2 and TRBJ1-3; D not certain. Germline V CDR1 and CDR2: SGHTA, FQGNSA. This CDR3 has 15 amino acids. The V end was cut by 1 base, the J end by 0 bases, with 7 bases between. The CDR3: CASSLVAFSGNTIYF. CDR3 coding DNA: TGTGCCAGCAGCTTAGTAGCATTCTCTGGAAACACCATATATTTT.

This clone was seen more than once but under ten times. The CDR3 DNA reads as TGTGCCAGCAGCTTAGAAGGGGTCAACTATGGCTACACCTTC. Protein sequence: CASSLEGVNYGYTF. This chain uses TRBV13 with TRBJ1-2, with D perhaps matching TRBD1 (5 bases). From germline, CDR1 is PRHDT and CDR2 FYEKMQ (reference sequence). The CDR3 is 14 residues long. V was clipped by 1 base and J by 2 bases, with 8 bases between them.

The gene calls are TRBV7-2 and TRBJ2-7; D possibly corresponds to TRBD1 (5 bases). V gave up 0 bases and J gave up 6 bases, with 12 bases separating them. This CDR3 has 14 residues. From germline, CDR1 is SGHTA and CDR2 FQGNSA. The CDR3, as DNA: TGTGCCAGCAGCTTAGCGCGAAGGGGCGGCGAGCAGTACTTC. It specifies CASSLARRGGEQYF.

The rearrangement uses TRBV15 and TRBJ2-7; 14 bases are a match to TRBD2. The CDR3 extends over 17 amino acids. V lost 2 bases and J lost 5; bases outside the gene matches: 8. Germline V CDR1 and CDR2: LNHNV, YYDKDF (reference sequence). The CDR3 DNA is TGTGCCACCAGCAGACCCCTGGGACTAGCGGGAGAGAACGAGCAGTACTTC. Amino acids: CATSRPLGLAGENEQYF.

The chain links TRBV7-9 to TRBJ2-2, with D tentatively TRBD2 (6 bases). Germline V lookup: CDR1 SEHNR, CDR2 FQNEAQ (reference sequence). CDR3 length: 15 residues. V was pared by 2 bases and J by 5 bases, with 12 bases between. CDR3 loop: CASSLSGSLTGELFF. In DNA, the CDR3 is TGTGCCAGCAGCTTATCCGGGAGTCTAACCGGGGAGCTGTTTTTT.

V and J are TRBV21-1 and TRBJ2-6; the table assigns TRBD1, which was not confirmed against the DNA. TRBV21-1 is a recognized pseudogene. This CDR3 is 18 amino acids long. DNA of the CDR3: TGTGCCAGCAGCAAAGGTACAGTCAACAGCTCTGGGGCCAACGTCCTGACTTTC. Its protein product is CASSKGTVNSSGANVLTF.

V usage is TRBV20-1 and J usage is TRBJ2-5; D gene ambiguous. The germline V gene has CDR1 DFQATT and CDR2 SNEGSKA (reference sequence). The CDR3 runs to 11 residues. V gave up 3 bases and J gave up 2 bases, with 4 bases separating them. This CDR3 reads CSASQQETQYF. The DNA of the CDR3 is TGCAGTGCTAGCCAGCAAGAGACCCAGTACTTC.

The chain recombines TRBV28 with TRBJ1-5, with no clear D. The V and J ends lost 7 bases and 2 bases respectively, with 9 bases between them. Germline CDR1 and CDR2: MDHEN and SYDVKM. The CDR3 consists of 13 residues. The CDR3 sequence is CASNRSGNQPQHF. For the CDR3, the DNA is TGTGCCAGCAATCGATCAGGCAATCAGCCCCAGCATTTT. The entire variable domain, with the rest obtained from reference TRBV28 and TRBJ1-5, is as follows: DVKVTQSSRYLVKRTGEKVFLECVQDMDHENMFWYRQDPGLGLRLIYFSYDVKMKEKGDIPEGYSVSREKKERFSLILESASTNQTSMYLCASNRSGNQPQHFGDGTRLSIL.

This chain uses TRBV7-2 with TRBJ1-6, with D tentatively TRBD1 (5 bases). The CDR3 runs to 15 residues. Deletions cut 4 bases from V and 9 bases from J, with 16 bases between. CDR1 is SGHTA and CDR2 is FQGNSA in the germline V gene. CDR3 sequence: CASSSQGTGGSPLHF. The DNA for the CDR3 is TGTGCCAGCAGCTCTCAGGGAACGGGAGGTTCACCCCTCCACTTT.